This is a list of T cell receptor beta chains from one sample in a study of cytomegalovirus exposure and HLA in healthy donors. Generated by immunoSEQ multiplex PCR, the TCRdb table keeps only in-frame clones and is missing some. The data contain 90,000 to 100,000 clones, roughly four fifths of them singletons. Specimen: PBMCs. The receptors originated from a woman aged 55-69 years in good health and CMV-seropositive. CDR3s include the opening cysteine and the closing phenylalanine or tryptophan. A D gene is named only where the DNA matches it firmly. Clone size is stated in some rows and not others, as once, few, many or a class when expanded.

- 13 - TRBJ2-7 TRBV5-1 TGCGCCAGCAGCTCCGACCACTTCGAGGTGCAGTACTTC CASSSDHFEVQYF
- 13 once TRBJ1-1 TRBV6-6 TGTGCCAGCAGTTATACGGACAGCACTGAAGCTTTCTTT CASSYTDSTEAFF
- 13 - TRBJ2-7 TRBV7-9 TGTGCCAGCAGCTTAGCCGGGACCTACGAGCAGTACTTC CASSLAGTYEQYF
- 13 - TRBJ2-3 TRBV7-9 TGTGCCAGCAGCTTTTTATCCCCAGATACGCAGTATTTT CASSFLSPDTQYF
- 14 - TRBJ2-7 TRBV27 TGTGCCAGCAGTTTCGTTCCAGGAACAAACGAGCAGTACTTC CASSFVPGTNEQYF
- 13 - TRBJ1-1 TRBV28 TGTGCCAGCACTTTAGTTGGGGACATTGAAGCTTTCTTT CASTLVGDIEAFF
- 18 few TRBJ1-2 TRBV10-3 TGTGCCATCGAAGGGGATTCCGGCCGAGACATATGGTCAGGTGGCTACACCTTC CAIEGDSGRDIWSGGYTF
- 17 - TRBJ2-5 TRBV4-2 TGTGCCAGCAGCCAAGGCTCGGTTCAGGGGAGATGGGAGACCCAGTACTTC CASSQGSVQGRWETQYF
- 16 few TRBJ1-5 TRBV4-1 TGCGCCAGCAGCCGGTTAACCGGGTCGTCCGATCAGCCCCAGCATTTT CASSRLTGSSDQPQHF
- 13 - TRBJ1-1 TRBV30 TGTGCCTGGAAATGGGAGACTCGGTCTGAAGCTTTCTTT CAWKWETRSEAFF
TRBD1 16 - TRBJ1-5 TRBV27 TGTGCCAGCAGTTCCGGGACAGGGTATGGTAATCAGCCCCAGCATTTT CASSSGTGYGNQPQHF
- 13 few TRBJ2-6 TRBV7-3 TGTGCCAGCAGCATCACTGGGGCCAACGTCCTGACTTTC CASSITGANVLTF
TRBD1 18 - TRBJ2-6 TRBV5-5 TGTGCCAGCAGCATAATTGGACAGGGATACTCTGGGGCCAACGTCCTGACTTTC CASSIIGQGYSGANVLTF
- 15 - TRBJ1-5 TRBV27 TGTGCCAGCAGTTTATGGGGAGTGAGTAATCAGCCCCAGCATTTT CASSLWGVSNQPQHF
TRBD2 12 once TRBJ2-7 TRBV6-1 TGTGCCAGCAGCGTAGCGGGAGTCGAGCAGTACTTC CASSVAGVEQYF
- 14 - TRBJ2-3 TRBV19 TGTGCCAGTACCCAGACATTTTCCACAGATACGCAGTATTTT CASTQTFSTDTQYF
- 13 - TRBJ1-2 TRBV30 TGTGCCTGGAGTGTAGGCAGGGGTCTTGACTACACCTTC CAWSVGRGLDYTF
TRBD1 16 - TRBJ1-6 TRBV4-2 TGTGCCAGCACCCGGGACAGCAGCTCCTATAATTCACCCCTCCACTTT CASTRDSSSYNSPLHF
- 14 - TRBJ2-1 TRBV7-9 TGTGCCAGCAGCCCATGGAGCTCCTACAATGAGCAGTTCTTC CASSPWSSYNEQFF
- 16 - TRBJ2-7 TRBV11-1 TGTGCCAGCAGTCAAAGGCGGTCCCCCCTCTCCTACGAGCAGTACTTC CASSQRRSPLSYEQYF
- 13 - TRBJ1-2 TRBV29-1 TGCAGCGGCCACGACCGAGAGGCGGATGGCTACACCTTC CSGHDREADGYTF
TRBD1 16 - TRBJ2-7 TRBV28 TGTGCCAGCAGTTTATGGAGGGCAGGGGGCGTAAGCGAGCAGTACTTC CASSLWRAGGVSEQYF